What follows is one T cell receptor (beta chain) and its context. Vbeta (60) and Jbeta (13) primers were used in the PCR. Only in-frame clones appear in the TCRdb table, and some are missing; sequencing was by immunoSEQ multiplex PCR. The profile shows over 150,000 clones, approximately 80% of them singletons. This entry belongs to a study of cytomegalovirus exposure and HLA in healthy donors. CDR3 length: 14 amino acids. Germline V gene lookup returns CDR1 MDHEN and CDR2 SYDVKM. The origin of this receptor is a woman between 35 and 50 years old in good health and CMV-seropositive. The chain links TRBV28 to TRBJ2-5, with 10 bases fitting TRBD1. The assigned J gene may be wrong: the sequence end matches TRBJ2-7 better. The sample taken for sequencing was PBMCs. This CDR3 reads CASNPGQGSYEQYF. The CDR3 DNA reads as TGTGCCAGCAACCCGGGACAGGGGTCTTACGAGCAGTACTTC.